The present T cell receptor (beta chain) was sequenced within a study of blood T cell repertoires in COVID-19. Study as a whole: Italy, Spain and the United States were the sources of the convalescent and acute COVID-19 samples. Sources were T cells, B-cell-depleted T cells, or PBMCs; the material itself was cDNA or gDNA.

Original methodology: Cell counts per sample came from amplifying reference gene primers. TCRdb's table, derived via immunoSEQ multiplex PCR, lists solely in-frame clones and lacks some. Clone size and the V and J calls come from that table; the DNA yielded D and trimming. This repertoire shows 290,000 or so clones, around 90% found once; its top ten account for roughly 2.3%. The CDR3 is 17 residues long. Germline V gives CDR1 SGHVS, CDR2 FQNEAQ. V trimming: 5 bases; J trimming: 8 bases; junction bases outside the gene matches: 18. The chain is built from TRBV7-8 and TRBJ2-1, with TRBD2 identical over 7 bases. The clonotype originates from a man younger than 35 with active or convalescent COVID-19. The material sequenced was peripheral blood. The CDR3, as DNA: TGTGCCAGCAGCCCGAGGCCACAACTAGCGACTGGGGATGAGCAGTTCTTC. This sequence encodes CASSPRPQLATGDEQFF.